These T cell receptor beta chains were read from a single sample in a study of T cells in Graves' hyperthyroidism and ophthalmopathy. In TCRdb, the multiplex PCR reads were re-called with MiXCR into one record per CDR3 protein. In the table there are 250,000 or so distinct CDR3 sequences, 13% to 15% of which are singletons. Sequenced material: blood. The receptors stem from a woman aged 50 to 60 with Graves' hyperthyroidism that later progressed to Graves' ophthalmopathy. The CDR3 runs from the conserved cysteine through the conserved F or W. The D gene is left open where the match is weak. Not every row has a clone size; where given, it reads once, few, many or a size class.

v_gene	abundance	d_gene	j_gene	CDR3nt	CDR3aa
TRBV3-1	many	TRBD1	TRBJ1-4	TGTGCCAGCAGCCAGGGACAGGGCGTGAGGGAAAAACTGTTTTTT	CASSQGQGVREKLFF
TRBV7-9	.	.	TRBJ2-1	TGTGCCAGCAGCTTTGAGACCCAGCACAATGAGCAGTTCTTC	CASSFETQHNEQFF
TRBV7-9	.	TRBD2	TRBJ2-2	TGTGCCAGCAGCTCACTAGCGGGAGGGCCTTTGATCGACACCGGGGAGCTGTTTTTT	CASSSLAGGPLIDTGELFF
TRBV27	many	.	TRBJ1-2	TGTGCCAGCAGTCCCCCTCCTACCTTC	CASSPPPTF
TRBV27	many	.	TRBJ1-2	TGTGCCAGCATGGGAGTCTATGGCTACACCTTC	CASMGVYGYTF
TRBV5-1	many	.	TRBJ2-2	TGCGCCAGCAGCTTGGGAGGAGACACCGGGGAGCTGTTTTTT	CASSLGGDTGELFF
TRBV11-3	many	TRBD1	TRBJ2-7	TGTGCCAGCAGCTTTTCCGGGACAGGGGACTACGAGCAGTACTTC	CASSFSGTGDYEQYF
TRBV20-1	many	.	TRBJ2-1	TGCAGCCCTTATAGGGGTGCTTATAGGGATGAGCAGTTCTTC	CSPYRGAYRDEQFF
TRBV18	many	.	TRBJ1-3	TGTGCCAGCTCACTAGGTGCCGACGGCGACACCATATATTTT	CASSLGADGDTIYF
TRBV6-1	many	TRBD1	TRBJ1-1	TGTGCCAGCAGTCCGGGGACAGTATCTGGAGCTTTCTTT	CASSPGTVSGAFF
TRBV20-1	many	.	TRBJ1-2	TGCAGTGCTAGAGTTAGACAGGAGTATGGCTACACCTTC	CSARVRQEYGYTF
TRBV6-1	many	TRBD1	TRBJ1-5	TGTGCCAGCAGGTCGGGACAGGGGGATCAGCCCCAGCATTTT	CASRSGQGDQPQHF
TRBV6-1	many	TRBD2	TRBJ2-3	TGTGCCAGCAGTCCTAGCGGTCCTAGCACAGATACGCAGTATTTT	CASSPSGPSTDTQYF
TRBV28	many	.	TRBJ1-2	TGTGCCAGCAGTTTTAGTAGCAGGGCGAGCGGCTACACCTTC	CASSFSSRASGYTF
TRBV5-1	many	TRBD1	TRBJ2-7	TGCGCCAGCAGCTTGCCAGGGGGCTTATACGAGCAGTACTTC	CASSLPGGLYEQYF
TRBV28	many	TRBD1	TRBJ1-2	TGTGCCAGCACCAGACAGGGAGGCTACACCTTC	CASTRQGGYTF
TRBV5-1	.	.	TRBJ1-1	TGCGCCAGCAGCTTACCTGGGTCTGAAGCTTTCTTT	CASSLPGSEAFF
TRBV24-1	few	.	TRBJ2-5	TGTGCCACCAGTGATAATGGGGGTTCGGAGACCCAGTACTTC	CATSDNGGSETQYF
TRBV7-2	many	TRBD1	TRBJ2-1	TGTGCCAGCAGCCCGGGGACAGGTTACAATGAGCAGTTCTTC	CASSPGTGYNEQFF
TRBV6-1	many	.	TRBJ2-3	TGTGCCAGCACCTCCCTTATAACAGATACGCAGTATTTT	CASTSLITDTQYF
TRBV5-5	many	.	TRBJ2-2	TGTGCCAGCAGCTTGCGACCAACGAACACCGGGGAGCTGTTTTTT	CASSLRPTNTGELFF
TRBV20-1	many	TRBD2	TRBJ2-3	TGCAGTGCTAGAGATTATCAGACTAGCGGGAGTACAGATACGCAGTATTTT	CSARDYQTSGSTDTQYF
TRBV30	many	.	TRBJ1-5	TGTGCCTGGAGTGTTGAAGACAATCAGCCCCAGCATTTT	CAWSVEDNQPQHF
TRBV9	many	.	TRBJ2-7	TGTGCCAGCAGCGTAGGTGGGTTTTCCTACGAGCAGTACTTC	CASSVGGFSYEQYF
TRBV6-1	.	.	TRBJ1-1	TGTGCCAGCACCGAACATCGGGACACTGAAGCTTTCTTT	CASTEHRDTEAFF
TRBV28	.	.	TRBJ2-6	TGTGCCAGCAGTTTACCCACCAGGAATCGATCTGGGGCCAACGTCCTGACTTTC	CASSLPTRNRSGANVLTF
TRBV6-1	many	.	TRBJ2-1	TGTGCCAGCAGTTCCGGACACTACAATGAGCAGTTCTTC	CASSSGHYNEQFF
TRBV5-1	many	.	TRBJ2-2	TGCGCCAGCGTCCAACCCGGATCCGGGGAGCTGTTTTTT	CASVQPGSGELFF
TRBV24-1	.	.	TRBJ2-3	TGTGCCACGGAGACACCTAACACAGATACGCAGTATTTT	CATETPNTDTQYF
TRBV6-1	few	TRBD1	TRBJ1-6	TGTGCCAGCACAGGGGGGGGACATAACCATTCACCCCTCCACTTT	CASTGGGHNHSPLHF
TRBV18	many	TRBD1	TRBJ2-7	TGTGCCAGCTCTCTCAGACAGGGGACCTCCCCCTCCTACGAGCAGTACTTC	CASSLRQGTSPSYEQYF
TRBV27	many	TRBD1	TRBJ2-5	TGTGCCAGCAGCGGGGACAGGGGCGGTGGGGAGACCCAGTACTTC	CASSGDRGGGETQYF
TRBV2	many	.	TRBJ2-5	TGTGCCAGCACTAGCGTCCAAGAGACCCAGTACTTC	CASTSVQETQYF
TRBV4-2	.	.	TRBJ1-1	TGTGCCAGCAGCCAAGAAGGACGGGGAAGGACTGAAGCTTTCTTT	CASSQEGRGRTEAFF
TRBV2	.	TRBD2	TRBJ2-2	TGTGCCAGCAGTGACGGGAGGGCGGGATCCGGGGAGCTGTTTTTT	CASSDGRAGSGELFF
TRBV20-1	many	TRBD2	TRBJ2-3	TGCAGTGCTAGGGGCGTGCGGGGGAGCACAGATACGCAGTATTTT	CSARGVRGSTDTQYF
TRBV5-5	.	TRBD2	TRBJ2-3	TGTGCCAGCAGCTTGCCCGGGACTAGCCAAAGAGCGGATACGCAGTATTTT	CASSLPGTSQRADTQYF
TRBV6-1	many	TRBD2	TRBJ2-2	TGTGCCAGCGAAAAGGTAGCGGGAGGTACCGGGGAGCTGTTTTTT	CASEKVAGGTGELFF
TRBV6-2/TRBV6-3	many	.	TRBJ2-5	TGTGCCAGCAGTTACGGGCCAGGGGAGGGGGAGACCCAGTACTTC	CASSYGPGEGETQYF
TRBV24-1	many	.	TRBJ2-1	TGTGCCACCAGTGAAGCCGGGACACCAGGTGAAAATGAGCAGTTCTTC	CATSEAGTPGENEQFF
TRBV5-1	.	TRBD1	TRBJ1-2	TGCGCCAGCAGCTGGGACAGCCGTGGCTACACCTTC	CASSWDSRGYTF